The entry below gives a single T cell receptor beta chain sequence along with its context. Its antigen remains unidentified. No base qualities exist here, and no much larger clone lies one base off it. The data derive from a study of control samples from healthy donors and cancer patients (dated by TCRdb to the early 2020s). V is reduced by 3 bases and J by 1 base, leaving a spacing of 11 bases between them. The CDR3 holds 14 amino acids from the cysteine to the phenylalanine. The sequence is cut down to CDR3 DNA, 42 bases in frame from base 1. CDR1 and CDR2 were assigned from the germline V gene as SQVTM and ANQGSEA. Preparation of the library involved the immunoSEQ multiplex PCR assay. This immuneACCESS table, as held by TCRdb, lists in-frame sequences with V and J called but not all clones. Of the missing ones, under half trace to an unresolved V gene in checked studies; the others have no known cause. The sample table contains tens of thousands of clones; only one count was recorded for around 93% of them. The ten top clones hold roughly 0.9% of the sample.

The sample taken for sequencing was PBMCs. This sequence uses TRBV29-1 and TRBJ2-3; the D region possibly corresponds to TRBD2 (5 bases align). The source is a man aged 25 to 45 with colorectal cancer. The CDR3 protein is CSVDGWRGTDTQYF. The DNA is as follows: TGCAGCGTTGATGGGTGGCGGGGCACAGATACGCAGTATTTT.